One sample yielded the 10 T cell receptor beta chains listed below, sequenced in a study of OX40 agonist ivuxolimab in advanced cancers. TCRdb keeps only in-frame clones here, not all; method: immunoSEQ multiplex PCR. The data show some 25,000 clones, roughly 78% seen once. The starting material was CD4+ or CD8+ T cells sorted from blood, obtained in a trial of the OX40 agonist ivuxolimab. The receptor set was obtained from an adult with an advanced solid tumor such as melanoma, head and neck, liver or kidney cancer.

The gene calls are TRBV14 and TRBJ1-1; D gene uncertain. CDR1 is SGHDN and CDR2 is FVKESK in the germline V gene. Trimming removed 4 bases at V and 6 bases at J, with 18 bases between. CDR3 length: 15 residues. The CDR3 loop reads CASSPLDGVGPEAFF. CDR3 DNA sequence: TGTGCCAGCAGCCCCCTAGACGGGGTAGGACCTGAAGCTTTCTTT. The whole variable domain, filled in from reference TRBV14 and TRBJ1-1, reads EAGVTQFPSHSVIEKGQTVTLRCDPISGHDNLYWYRRVMGKEIKFLLHFVKESKQDESGMPNNRFLAERTGGTYSTLKVQPAELEDSGVYFCASSPLDGVGPEAFFGQGTRLTVV.

This rearrangement joins TRBV2 to TRBJ2-5; TRBD1 might be the D (6 bases). The CDR3 totals 12 residues. Germline CDR1 SNHLY, CDR2 FYNNEI. Trimming cost V 11 bases and J 4 bases, with 14 bases left between them. Here the CDR3 DNA reads TGTGCCGGAGAACAGGGTGGAGAGACCCAGTACTTC. This sequence encodes CAGEQGGETQYF. Together with reference TRBV2 and TRBJ2-5, the CDR3 gives the full variable domain: EPEVTQTPSHQVTQMGQEVILRCVPISNHLYFYWYRQILGQKVEFLVSFYNNEISEKSEIFDDQFSVERPDGSNFTLKIRSTKLEDSAMYFCAGEQGGETQYFGPGTRLLVL.

V is TRBV7-9 and J is TRBJ1-5; no definite D call. The ends were cut back, 5 bases at V and 0 bases at J, with 5 bases in the middle. CDR1 and CDR2 from the germline V gene are SEHNR and FQNEAQ (reference sequence). The CDR3 covers 13 residues. In DNA form, the CDR3 reads TGTGCCAGCAGCCTCAGTAGCAATCAGCCCCAGCATTTT. Its protein is CASSLSSNQPQHF. The full variable domain, with the rest looked up from reference TRBV7-9 and TRBJ1-5, is DTGVSQNPRHKITKRGQNVTFRCDPISEHNRLYWYRQTLGQGPEFLTYFQNEAQLEKSRLLSDRFSAERPKGSFSTLEIQRTEQGDSAMYLCASSLSSNQPQHFGDGTRLSIL.

This chain links TRBV11-2 with TRBJ2-7; possibly TRBD1 for D (5 bases). Trimming removed 5 bases at V and 4 bases at J, with 9 bases between. From germline, CDR1 is SGHAT and CDR2 FQNNGV. The CDR3 loop spans 12 amino acids. CDR3 in amino acids: CASSQDRYEQYF. The CDR3 DNA reads TGTGCCAGCAGCCAAGACAGATACGAGCAGTACTTC.

This chain connects TRBV11-2 to TRBJ2-3; 14 bases align to TRBD2. Germline CDR1 reads SGHAT; CDR2 reads FQNNGV. The CDR3 runs to 16 residues. V lost 5 bases and J lost 5; bases outside the gene matches: 6. This CDR3 is CASSPGLAGARDTQYF. CDR3 bases: TGTGCCAGCAGCCCGGGACTAGCGGGAGCTCGAGATACGCAGTATTTT.

This clone was seen a single time. The chain carries TRBV9 and TRBJ1-5; TRBD1 is a possible D gene (6 bases). Germline V gene sequence: CDR1 SGDLS, CDR2 YYNGEE. The CDR3 length is 15 residues. Trimming pared 2 bases from V and 3 bases from J, leaving 12 bases between. The DNA of the CDR3 is TGTGCCAGCAGCGTCTCCGACAGGTTCAATCAGCCCCAGCATTTT. It yields the protein CASSVSDRFNQPQHF.

The chain combines TRBV7-9 with TRBJ2-7; D might be TRBD1 (5 bases). The germline gives CDR1 SEHNR, CDR2 FQNEAQ (reference sequence). V was shortened by 4 bases and J by 1 base, with 14 bases between the two germline ends. This CDR3 is built from 15 residues. CDR3 nucleotides: TGTGCCAGCAGCTCTAACAGGTCCCCATCCTACGAGCAGTACTTC. Residues: CASSSNRSPSYEQYF.

This sequence joins TRBV6-6 and TRBJ1-6; perhaps TRBD1 as D (6 bases). CDR1 and CDR2 from the germline V gene are MNHNY and SVGAGI (reference sequence). This CDR3 is built from 16 residues. Trimming removed 6 bases at V and 10 bases at J, with 22 bases between. CDR3 sequence (DNA): TGTGCCAGCAGCCAAGGCCGACAGGCCGAGGGGTCACCCCTCCACTTT. Translation: CASSQGRQAEGSPLHF.

There are a few counts of this clone. The rearrangement joins TRBV5-6 to TRBJ1-6, with D hard to call. Trimming took off 7 bases at V and 5 bases at J, with 10 bases between the two ends. This CDR3 has 13 residues. Germline V gene lookup returns CDR1 SGHDT and CDR2 YYEEEE. The CDR3 sequence: CASSPGNNSPLHF. Here the CDR3 DNA reads TGTGCCAGCTCCCCCGGGAATAATTCACCCCTCCACTTT. Together with reference TRBV5-6 and TRBJ1-6, the CDR3 gives the full variable domain: DAGVTQSPTHLIKTRGQQVTLRCSPKSGHDTVSWYQQALGQGPQFIFQYYEEEERQRGNFPDRFSGHQFPNYSSELNVNALLLGDSALYLCASSPGNNSPLHFGNGTRLTVT.

This chain uses TRBV7-2 with TRBJ1-1, with a possible D match to TRBD1 (6 bases). The length of the CDR3 is 15 residues. V lost 2 bases to trimming and J lost 4 bases, with 14 bases between them. CDR1 and CDR2 from the germline V gene are SGHTA and FQGNSA. The chain's CDR3 is CASSLQSGASTEAFF. The CDR3 region has the DNA TGTGCCAGCAGCTTACAATCAGGGGCGAGCACTGAAGCTTTCTTT.